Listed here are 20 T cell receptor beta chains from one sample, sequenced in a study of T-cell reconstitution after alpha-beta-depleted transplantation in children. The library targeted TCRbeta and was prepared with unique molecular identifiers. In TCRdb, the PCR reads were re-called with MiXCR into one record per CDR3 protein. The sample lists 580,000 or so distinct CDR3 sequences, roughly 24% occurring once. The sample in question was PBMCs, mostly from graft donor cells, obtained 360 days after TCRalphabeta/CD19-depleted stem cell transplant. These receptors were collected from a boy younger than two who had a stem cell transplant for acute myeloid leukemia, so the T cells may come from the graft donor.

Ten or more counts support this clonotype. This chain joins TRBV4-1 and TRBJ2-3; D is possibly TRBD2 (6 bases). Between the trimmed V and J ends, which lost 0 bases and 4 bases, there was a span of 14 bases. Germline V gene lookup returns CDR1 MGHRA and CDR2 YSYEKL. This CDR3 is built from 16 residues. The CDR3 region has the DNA TGCGCCAGCAGCCAAGAATATCGGCTAGCGTCAGATACGCAGTATTTT. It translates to CASSQEYRLASDTQYF.

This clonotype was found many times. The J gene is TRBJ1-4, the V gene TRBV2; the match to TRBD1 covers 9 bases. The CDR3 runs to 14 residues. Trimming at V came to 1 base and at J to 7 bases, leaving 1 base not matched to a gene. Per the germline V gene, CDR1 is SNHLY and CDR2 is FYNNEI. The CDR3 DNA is TGTGCCAGCAGTGAAGGGACAGGGGTTGAAAAACTGTTTTTT. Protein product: CASSEGTGVEKLFF.

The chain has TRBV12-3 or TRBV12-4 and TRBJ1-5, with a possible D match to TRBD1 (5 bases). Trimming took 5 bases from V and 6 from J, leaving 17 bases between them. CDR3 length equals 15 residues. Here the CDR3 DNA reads TGTGCCAGCAGTCTTGGGCAGGGATTCGGTCAGCCCCAGCATTTT. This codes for CASSLGQGFGQPQHF.

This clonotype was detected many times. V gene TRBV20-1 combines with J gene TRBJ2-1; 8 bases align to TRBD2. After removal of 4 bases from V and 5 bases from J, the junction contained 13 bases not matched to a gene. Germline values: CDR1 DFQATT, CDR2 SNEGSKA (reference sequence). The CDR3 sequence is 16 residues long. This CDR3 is CSAIVMAGGLNNEQFF. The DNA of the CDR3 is TGCAGTGCTATAGTTATGGCGGGGGGCCTTAACAATGAGCAGTTCTTC.

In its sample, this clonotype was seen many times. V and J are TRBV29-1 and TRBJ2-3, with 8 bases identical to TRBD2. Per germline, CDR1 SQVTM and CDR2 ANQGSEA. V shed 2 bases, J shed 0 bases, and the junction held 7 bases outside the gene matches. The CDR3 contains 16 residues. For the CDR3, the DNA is TGCAGCGTTGAATCGGGCGGGGGGTACAGCACAGATACGCAGTATTTT. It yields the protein CSVESGGGYSTDTQYF.

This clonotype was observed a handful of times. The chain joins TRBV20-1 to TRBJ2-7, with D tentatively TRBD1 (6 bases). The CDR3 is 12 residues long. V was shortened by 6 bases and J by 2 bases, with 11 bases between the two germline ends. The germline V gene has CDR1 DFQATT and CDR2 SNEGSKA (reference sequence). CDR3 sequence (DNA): TGCAGTGCCAACGAGGGGGCCTACGAGCAGTACTTC. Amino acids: CSANEGAYEQYF.

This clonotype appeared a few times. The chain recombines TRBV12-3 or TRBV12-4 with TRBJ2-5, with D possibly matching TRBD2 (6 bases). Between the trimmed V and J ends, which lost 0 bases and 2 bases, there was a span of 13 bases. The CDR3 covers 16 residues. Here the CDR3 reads CASSLAGAGRQETQYF. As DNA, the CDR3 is TGTGCCAGCAGTTTAGCAGGGGCGGGGCGTCAAGAGACCCAGTACTTC.

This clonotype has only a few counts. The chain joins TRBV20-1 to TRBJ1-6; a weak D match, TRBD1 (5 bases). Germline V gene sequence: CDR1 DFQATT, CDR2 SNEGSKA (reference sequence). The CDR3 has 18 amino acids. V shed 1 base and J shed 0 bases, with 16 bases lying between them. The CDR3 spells CSARVGGGPRSYNSPLHF. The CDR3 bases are TGCAGTGCTAGAGTGGGGGGAGGCCCCCGCTCCTATAATTCACCCCTCCACTTT.

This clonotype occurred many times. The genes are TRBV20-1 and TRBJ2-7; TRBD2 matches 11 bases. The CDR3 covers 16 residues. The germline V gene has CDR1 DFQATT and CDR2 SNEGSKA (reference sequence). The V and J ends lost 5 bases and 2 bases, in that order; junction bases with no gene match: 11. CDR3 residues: CSARGGLAGGTYEQYF. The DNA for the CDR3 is TGCAGTGCTCGCGGCGGGCTAGCGGGGGGTACCTACGAGCAGTACTTC.

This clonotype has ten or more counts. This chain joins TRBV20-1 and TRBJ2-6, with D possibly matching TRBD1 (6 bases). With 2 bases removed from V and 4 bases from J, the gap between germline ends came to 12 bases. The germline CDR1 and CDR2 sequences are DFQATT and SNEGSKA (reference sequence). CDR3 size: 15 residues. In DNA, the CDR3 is TGCAGTGCTAGAAAACAGGGATCCGGGGCCAACGTCCTGACTTTC. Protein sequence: CSARKQGSGANVLTF.

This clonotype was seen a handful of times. As DNA, the CDR3 is TGCAGCGTTGGAACAGTGACGTTAGGCTATGGCTACACCTTC. It is translated as CSVGTVTLGYGYTF. The chain employs TRBV29-1 and TRBJ1-2; no clear D. This CDR3 has 14 residues. With 4 bases removed from V and 4 bases from J, the gap between germline ends came to 16 bases. CDR1 is SQVTM, CDR2 ANQGSEA, per germline.

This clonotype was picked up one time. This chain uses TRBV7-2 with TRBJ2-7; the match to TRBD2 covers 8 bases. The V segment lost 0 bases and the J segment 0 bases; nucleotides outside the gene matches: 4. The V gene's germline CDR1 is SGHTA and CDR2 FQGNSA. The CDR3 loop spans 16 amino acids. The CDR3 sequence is CASSLAAAGVSYEQYF. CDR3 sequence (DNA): TGTGCCAGCAGCTTAGCGGCAGCGGGGGTCTCCTACGAGCAGTACTTC.

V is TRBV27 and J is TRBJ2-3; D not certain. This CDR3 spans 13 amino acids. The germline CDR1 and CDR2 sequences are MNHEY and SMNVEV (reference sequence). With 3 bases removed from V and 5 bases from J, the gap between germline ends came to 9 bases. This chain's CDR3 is CASSFYGQDTQYF. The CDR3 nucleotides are TGTGCCAGCAGTTTCTATGGTCAAGATACGCAGTATTTT.

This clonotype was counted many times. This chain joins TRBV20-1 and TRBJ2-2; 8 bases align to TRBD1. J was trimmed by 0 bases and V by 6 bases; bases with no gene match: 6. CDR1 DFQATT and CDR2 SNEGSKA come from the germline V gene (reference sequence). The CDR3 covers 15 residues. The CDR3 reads CSALSGQANTGELFF. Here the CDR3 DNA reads TGCAGTGCACTTTCGGGACAGGCGAACACCGGGGAGCTGTTTTTT.

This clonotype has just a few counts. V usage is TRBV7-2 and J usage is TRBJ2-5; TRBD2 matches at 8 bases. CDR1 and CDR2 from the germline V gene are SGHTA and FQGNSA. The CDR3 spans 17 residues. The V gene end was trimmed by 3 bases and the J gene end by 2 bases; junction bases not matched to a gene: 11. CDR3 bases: TGTGCCAGCAGCTTTTCCCCCCTTAGCGGGGTTCAAGAGACCCAGTACTTC. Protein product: CASSFSPLSGVQETQYF.

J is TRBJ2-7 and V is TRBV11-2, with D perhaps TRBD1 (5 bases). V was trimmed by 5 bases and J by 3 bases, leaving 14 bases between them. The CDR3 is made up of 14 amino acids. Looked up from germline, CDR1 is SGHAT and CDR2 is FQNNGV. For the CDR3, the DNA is TGTGCCAGCAGCCCTGACAGTAACGACTACGAGCAGTACTTC. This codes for CASSPDSNDYEQYF.

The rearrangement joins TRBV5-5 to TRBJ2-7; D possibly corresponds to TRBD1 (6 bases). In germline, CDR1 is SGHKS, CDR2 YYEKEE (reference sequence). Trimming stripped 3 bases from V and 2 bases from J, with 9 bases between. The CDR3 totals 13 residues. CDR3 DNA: TGTGCCAGCAGCTCCAGGGGTCCCTACGAGCAGTACGTC. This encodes CASSSRGPYEQYV.

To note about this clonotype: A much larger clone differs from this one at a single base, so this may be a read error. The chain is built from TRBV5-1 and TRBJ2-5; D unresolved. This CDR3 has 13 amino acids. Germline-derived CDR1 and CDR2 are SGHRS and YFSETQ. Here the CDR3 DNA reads TGCGCCACCAGCTTGCTTCCAGGCGAGACCCAGTACTTC. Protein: CATSLLPGETQYF.

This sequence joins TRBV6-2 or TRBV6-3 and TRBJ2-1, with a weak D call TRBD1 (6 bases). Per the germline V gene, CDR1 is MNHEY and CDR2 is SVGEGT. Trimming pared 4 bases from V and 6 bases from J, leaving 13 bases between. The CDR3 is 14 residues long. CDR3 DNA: TGTGCCAGCAGTTCAACAGGGTGGCCCAATGAGCAGTTCTTC. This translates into CASSSTGWPNEQFF.

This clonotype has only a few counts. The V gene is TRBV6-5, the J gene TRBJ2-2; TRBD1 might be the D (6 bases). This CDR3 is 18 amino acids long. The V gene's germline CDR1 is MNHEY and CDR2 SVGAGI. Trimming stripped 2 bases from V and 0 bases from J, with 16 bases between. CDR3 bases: TGTGCCAGCAGTTACCGTCCACAGGGTGGTTCGAACACCGGGGAGCTGTTTTTT. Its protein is CASSYRPQGGSNTGELFF.